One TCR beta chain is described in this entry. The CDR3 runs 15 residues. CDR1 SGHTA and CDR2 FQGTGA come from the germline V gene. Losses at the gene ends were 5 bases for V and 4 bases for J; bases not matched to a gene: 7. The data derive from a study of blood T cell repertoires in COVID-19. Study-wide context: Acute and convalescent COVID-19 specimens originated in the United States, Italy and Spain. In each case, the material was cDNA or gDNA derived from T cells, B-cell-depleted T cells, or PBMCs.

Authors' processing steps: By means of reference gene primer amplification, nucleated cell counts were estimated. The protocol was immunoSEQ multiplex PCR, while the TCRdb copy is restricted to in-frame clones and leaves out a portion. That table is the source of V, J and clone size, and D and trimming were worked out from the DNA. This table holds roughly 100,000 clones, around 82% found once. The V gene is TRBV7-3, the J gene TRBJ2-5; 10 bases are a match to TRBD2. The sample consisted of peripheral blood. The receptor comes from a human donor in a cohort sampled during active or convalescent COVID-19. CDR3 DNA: TGTGCCAGCAGCCCTAGAGCGGGGGGGCTAGAGACCCAGTACTTC. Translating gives CASSPRAGGLETQYF.